Presented here are 19 T cell receptor beta chains from one specimen sequenced in a study of early T cells in non-severe SARS-CoV-2 infection. MiXCR was run by TCRdb on the 5' RACE reads, yielding one entry per CDR3 protein. The data hold over 55,000 distinct CDR3 sequences, with roughly a tenth observed a single time. Sequencing was performed on whole blood. The source of these receptors is an adult who was a healthcare worker with PCR-confirmed SARS-CoV-2 infection or an uninfected control (not recorded which).

This clonotype was recorded a few times. The rearrangement joins TRBV29-1 to TRBJ2-2; 7 nucleotides line up with TRBD1. J gave up 7 bases and V 6 bases, and 14 bases lay outside the gene matches. This CDR3 has 15 residues. The germline CDR1 and CDR2 sequences are SQVTM and ANQGSEA. CDR3 in DNA: TGCAGCGTACAGTATCGGACAGGCTATGACGGGGAGCTGTTTTTT. It encodes CSVQYRTGYDGELFF.

This clonotype appeared a few times. The chain employs TRBV11-1 and TRBJ2-1; D is ambiguous. V was cut by 2 bases and J by 0 bases, with 11 bases left in between. Germline CDR1 SGHAT, CDR2 FQDESV (reference sequence). The CDR3 extends over 16 amino acids. The CDR3 region is CASSLYGSASYNEQFF. For the CDR3, the DNA is TGTGCCAGCAGCTTATATGGAAGTGCCTCCTACAATGAGCAGTTCTTC. The full variable domain, in which reference TRBV11-1 and TRBJ2-1 provide the parts outside the CDR3, is EAEVAQSPRYKITEKSQAVAFWCDPISGHATLYWYRQILGQGPELLVQFQDESVVDDSQLPKDRFSAERLKGVDSTLKIQPAELGDSAMYLCASSLYGSASYNEQFFGPGTRLTVL.

Here the CDR3 DNA reads TGTGCCAGCGGAAAGAGAAACAGTGACACCGGGGAGCTGTTTTTT. Amino acids: CASGKRNSDTGELFF. V gene TRBV12-3 or TRBV12-4 combines with J gene TRBJ2-2, with D unclear. Trimming removed 8 bases at V and 3 bases at J, with 16 bases between. The CDR3 sequence is 15 residues long.

This clonotype showed up many times. This chain links TRBV14 with TRBJ2-3; TRBD1 matches at 7 bases. Germline V gene lookup returns CDR1 SGHDN and CDR2 FVKESK. After removal of 6 bases from V and 0 bases from J, the junction contained 6 bases not matched to a gene. The CDR3 is made up of 15 amino acids. CDR3 in DNA: TGTGCCAGCAGTCTGGGACAGTCTAGCACAGATACGCAGTATTTT. This translates into CASSLGQSSTDTQYF.

This clonotype was counted a few times. The chain has TRBV10-3 and TRBJ2-7; D not certain. The CDR3 length is 15 residues. The germline V and J ends were trimmed by 4 bases and 3 bases, with 16 bases remaining between them. Germline assignment: CDR1 ENHRY and CDR2 SYGVKD. CDR3 DNA sequence: TGTGCCATCAGTGCAGAGTCCATGGCAGGCTACGAGCAGTACGTC. Its protein product is CAISAESMAGYEQYV.

The V gene is TRBV2, the J gene TRBJ1-2; D ambiguous. The CDR3 length is 11 residues. V was clipped by 4 bases and J by 4 bases, with 4 bases between them. Germline-derived CDR1 and CDR2 are SNHLY and FYNNEI. The CDR3 DNA is TGTGCCAGCAGTGGGGGCTATGGCTACACCTTC. Protein: CASSGGYGYTF.

This clonotype was found many times. The J gene is TRBJ2-3, the V gene TRBV20-1, with 7 nucleotides matching TRBD2. This CDR3 comprises 15 residues. V shed 1 base, J shed 0 bases, and the junction held 4 bases outside the gene matches. Germline-derived CDR1 and CDR2 are DFQATT and SNEGSKA (reference sequence). This CDR3 reads CSARGGGASTDTQYF. The CDR3 bases are TGCAGTGCTAGAGGGGGAGGGGCTAGCACAGATACGCAGTATTTT.

This clonotype was counted a few times. V and J are TRBV6-5 and TRBJ1-1; 7 nucleotides line up with TRBD1. V trimming: 0 bases; J trimming: 4 bases; junction bases outside the gene matches: 14. The CDR3 is made up of 18 amino acids. The germline V gene has CDR1 MNHEY and CDR2 SVGAGI. The CDR3 coding sequence is TGTGCCAGCAGTTACTCGACTCCGACAGGGCGAGTCGGCACTGAAGCTTTCTTT. This sequence encodes CASSYSTPTGRVGTEAFF.

This clonotype was detected ten times or more. The chain couples TRBV7-9 to TRBJ2-3, with a possible D match to TRBD1 (6 bases). The CDR3 loop spans 12 amino acids. Germline CDR1 SEHNR, CDR2 FQNEAQ (reference sequence). The ends were cut back, 3 bases at V and 13 bases at J, with 14 bases in the middle. This CDR3 reads CASSFADRTEYF. CDR3 coding DNA: TGTGCCAGCAGCTTTGCCGACAGGACGGAGTATTTT. The full variable domain, completed using reference TRBV7-9 and TRBJ2-3, is DTGVSQNPRHKITKRGQNVTFRCDPISEHNRLYWYRQTLGQGPEFLTYFQNEAQLEKSRLLSDRFSAERPKGSFSTLEIQRTEQGDSAMYLCASSFADRTEYFGPGTRLTVL.

In its sample, this clonotype was seen many times. The chain recombines TRBV28 with TRBJ1-6; perhaps TRBD1 as D (5 bases). Trimming pared 4 bases from V and 13 bases from J, leaving 11 bases between. Germline CDR1 and CDR2: MDHEN and SYDVKM. CDR3 length: 12 residues. The CDR3 region has the DNA TGTGCCAGCAGTTCCCGCCCAGGGCCCCTCCACTTT. Protein product: CASSSRPGPLHF.

This clonotype was counted only a few times. This chain connects TRBV6-2 or TRBV6-3 to TRBJ1-2; 9 bases align to TRBD1. V dropped 2 bases and J dropped 8; count of bases not matched to a gene: 15. Germline V gene data show CDR1 as MNHEY and CDR2 as SVGEGT. CDR3 length equals 17 residues. Here the CDR3 reads CASSYPTSFDRGDGYTF. CDR3 nucleotide sequence: TGTGCCAGCAGTTACCCCACCTCTTTTGACAGGGGGGACGGCTACACCTTC.

The table lists this clonotype with a few counts. The rearrangement joins TRBV7-6 to TRBJ1-4, with D hard to call. This CDR3 has 15 amino acids. V was cut by 0 bases and J by 7 bases, with 12 bases left in between. The germline CDR1 and CDR2 sequences are SGHVS and FNYEAQ. Here the CDR3 reads CASSLAPDKFEKLFF. CDR3 nucleotides: TGTGCCAGCAGCTTAGCCCCAGACAAGTTTGAAAAACTGTTTTTT.

This clonotype was detected a few times. The chain recombines TRBV20-1 with TRBJ1-6, with D perhaps matching TRBD1 (5 bases). The germline V gene encodes CDR1 DFQATT and CDR2 SNEGSKA (reference sequence). V dropped 3 bases and J dropped 0 bases, with 15 bases sitting between them. The CDR3 has 17 amino acids. The CDR3 sequence is CSARVLGRDSYNSPLHF. CDR3 bases: TGCAGTGCTAGGGTCCTGGGCAGGGACTCCTATAATTCACCCCTCCACTTT.

This clonotype was counted a few times. The DNA for the CDR3 is TGCAGTGCTAGAGTTCAGGGACAGGGCTACCAAGAGACCCAGTACTTC. Translating it yields CSARVQGQGYQETQYF. The chain couples TRBV20-1 to TRBJ2-5; TRBD1 matches 9 bases. Germline V gives CDR1 DFQATT, CDR2 SNEGSKA (reference sequence). The CDR3 totals 16 residues. V lost 1 base to trimming and J lost 0 bases; unmatched junction nucleotides: 6.

This clonotype is termed medium-sized. This chain connects TRBV20-1 to TRBJ1-1, with D maybe TRBD1 (5 bases). The germline V gene encodes CDR1 DFQATT and CDR2 SNEGSKA (reference sequence). The CDR3 length is 15 residues. Trimming removed 1 base at V and 9 bases at J, with 21 bases between. CDR3 coding DNA: TGCAGTGCTAGAGGGCGCAGGGATACAACCGGTCAAGCTTTCTTT. Translated, it gives CSARGRRDTTGQAFF.

This clonotype has only a few counts. J is TRBJ1-2 and V is TRBV3-1; D remains unclear. V lost 1 base and J 6 bases, leaving 12 bases between the germline ends. Germline V CDR1 and CDR2: LGHDT, YNNKEL (reference sequence). CDR3 length: 14 residues. CDR3 nucleotides: TGTGCCAGCAGCCAAGGGACCAGTAAAAATGGCTACACCTTC. Translating gives CASSQGTSKNGYTF.

The V and J genes are TRBV7-8 and TRBJ2-7, with a possible D match to TRBD2 (6 bases). The V end was cut by 5 bases, the J end by 4 bases, with 12 bases between. This CDR3 region has 13 residues. In germline, CDR1 is SGHVS, CDR2 FQNEAQ. CDR3 loop: CASSASGLYEQYV. DNA of the CDR3: TGTGCCAGCAGCGCATCGGGACTTTACGAGCAGTACGTC.

This chain joins TRBV5-1 and TRBJ1-5, with D unresolved. V lost 0 bases and J 6 bases, leaving 10 bases between the germline ends. The CDR3 is 14 amino acids. Germline loops: CDR1 SGHRS, CDR2 YFSETQ. DNA for the CDR3: TGCGCCAGCAGCTTGGGTGGCAGAAGTCAGCCCCAGCATTTT. Amino acid sequence: CASSLGGRSQPQHF.

This clonotype was found many times. The chain combines TRBV24-1 with TRBJ1-5, with D unresolved. CDR1 KGHDR and CDR2 SFDVKD come from the germline V gene. The CDR3 is made up of 14 amino acids. The V and J ends lost 3 bases and 0 bases respectively, with 5 bases between them. CDR3 residues: CATSDPGSNQPQHF. The CDR3 DNA is TGTGCCACCAGTGATCCGGGTAGCAATCAGCCCCAGCATTTT.